This T cell receptor beta chain was profiled in a study of tumor-infiltrating lymphocytes in primary liver carcinoma. Study-wide context: There were roughly 3.65 to 7.13 million productive TCRbeta reads per sample, a yield similar across tissue types.

In germline, CDR1 is MNHNY, CDR2 SVGAGI (reference sequence). The CDR3 has 15 residues. Trimming left V 6 bases short and J 4 bases short, with 18 bases between. Making TCR beta cDNA involved around 510 ng total RNA and a constant-region primer. Slightly modified ARM-PCR served as the procedure for the TCR beta libraries. These libraries came from three rounds of nested multiplex PCR. Two initial PCR rounds of around 10 cycles each paired TRBV1-TRBV30 forward primers with a C-beta reverse primer. TCRdb redid the calling of the multiplex PCR reads with MiXCR, one entry per CDR3 protein. Found here are 55,000 to 70,000 distinct CDR3 sequences, over 65% of them singletons; the top ten hold 55% to 70%. Co-extracting RNA and DNA was done with 20-30 mg of unsorted bulk tissue as input. This clonotype was seen a few times.

Material: liver tumor tissue from sampling region 2. Described subset: tumor region T2, inferior pole. The clonotype was recovered from a man aged 40-50 years with primary liver carcinoma and hepatitis B virus infection. The chain is built from TRBV6-6 and TRBJ1-2; no definite D call. The CDR3 spells CASSHGPRDGYGYTF. The CDR3 coding sequence is TGTGCCAGCAGCCACGGACCCCGAGACGGCTATGGCTACACCTTC.